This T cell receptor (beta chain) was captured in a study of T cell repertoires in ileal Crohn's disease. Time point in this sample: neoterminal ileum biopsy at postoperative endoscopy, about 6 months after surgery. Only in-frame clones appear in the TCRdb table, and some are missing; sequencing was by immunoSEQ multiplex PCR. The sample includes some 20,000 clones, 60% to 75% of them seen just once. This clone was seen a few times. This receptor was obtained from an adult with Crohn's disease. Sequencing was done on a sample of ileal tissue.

The chain's CDR3 is CASSRQVQETQYF. Here the CDR3 DNA reads TGTGCCAGCAGCAGACAGGTCCAAGAGACCCAGTACTTC. This chain uses TRBV7-3 with TRBJ2-5; TRBD1 is a possible D gene (6 bases). This CDR3 has 13 amino acids. Germline CDR1 SGHTA, CDR2 FQGTGA. The V end was cut by 5 bases, the J end by 1 base, with 8 bases between.